Below, 2 T cell receptor beta chains from the same sample are listed, as sequenced in a study of blood T cell repertoires in COVID-19. Assay used: immunoSEQ multiplex PCR; TCRdb lists only in-frame clones, some missing. The sample lists under 400,000 clones, 86% seen once, with approximately 4% in the top ten. Sequenced input: PBMCs or T cells enriched from blood (not recorded which). These receptors all come from a middle-aged woman with acute COVID-19.

This clone was seen only a few times. The J gene is TRBJ2-7, the V gene TRBV6-5; D not certain. The V gene's germline CDR1 is MNHEY and CDR2 SVGAGI. V shed 5 bases and J shed 8 bases, with 10 bases lying between them. This CDR3 comprises 11 residues. Here the CDR3 DNA reads TGTGCCAGCAGTACAGAAGTTCAGCAGTACTTC. Encoded protein: CASSTEVQQYF.

This clone showed up just a few times. The V gene is TRBV18, the J gene TRBJ1-3, with 7 bases lining up with TRBD1. The V gene end was trimmed by 0 bases and the J gene end by 2 bases; junction bases not matched to a gene: 4. The CDR3 sequence is 16 residues long. The germline gives CDR1 KGHSH, CDR2 LQKENI. For the CDR3, the DNA is TGTGCCAGCTCACCACCGGCGCAGGGGGCTGGAAACACCATATATTTT. It specifies CASSPPAQGAGNTIYF.